These T cell receptor beta chains were read from a single sample in a study of T cell responses to AZD1222 COVID-19 vaccine. Sequencing was performed with immunoSEQ multiplex PCR; in TCRdb, only in-frame clones are kept and a portion is missing. Found here are more than 95,000 clones, 93% of them singletons; the top ten hold approximately 4.7%. The sequenced sample was peripheral blood, obtained on day 0 of AZD1222 vaccination. Every receptor here comes from an adult in good health. Both conserved end residues are part of each CDR3. Each record gives: D gene, V gene, clone size, J gene, CDR3 protein, CDR3 DNA. D genes are given only for firm matches. Size is stated for part of the rows, as once, few or many counts, or as a class when the clone is expanded.

NA	TRBV2	NA	TRBJ2-7	CASRALSEEQYF	TGTGCCAGCAGGGCTCTAAGTGAGGAGCAGTACTTC
NA	TRBV2	once	TRBJ2-7	CASSVTWNHEQYF	TGTGCCAGCAGTGTGACCTGGAACCACGAGCAGTACTTC
NA	TRBV18	NA	TRBJ2-3	CASSPSGALPGTQYF	TGTGCCAGCTCACCAAGCGGCGCATTACCTGGTACGCAGTATTTT
NA	TRBV10-3	once	TRBJ2-1	CAPWTGYCYNEQFF	TGTGCCCCCTGGACGGGCTATTGCTACAATGAGCAGTTCTTC
NA	TRBV2	NA	TRBJ2-7	CASKPNGYEQYF	TGTGCCAGCAAACCCAATGGTTACGAGCAGTACTTC
NA	TRBV11-2	once	TRBJ1-6	CASSLGPASSYNSPLHF	TGTGCCAGCAGCTTAGGCCCAGCGAGCTCCTATAATTCACCCCTCCACTTT
NA	TRBV6-6	NA	TRBJ1-2	CASSQGQIYGYTF	TGTGCCAGCAGTCAAGGACAGATCTATGGCTACACCTTC
NA	TRBV28	NA	TRBJ2-7	CASSFEFSYEQYF	TGTGCCAGCAGTTTTGAATTCTCCTACGAGCAGTACTTC
TRBD2	TRBV18	NA	TRBJ2-2	CASSSIERESGELFF	TGTGCCAGCTCATCTATCGAGCGGGAGTCCGGGGAGCTGTTTTTT
NA	TRBV5-1	NA	TRBJ2-7	CASSLNPNPEQYF	TGCGCCAGCAGCTTGAACCCTAACCCTGAGCAGTACTTC
NA	TRBV30	NA	TRBJ2-1	CAWSVQGEQFF	TGTGCCTGGAGTGTACAGGGTGAGCAGTTCTTC
NA	TRBV6-2/TRBV6-3	NA	TRBJ2-7	CASSPRDLSYEQYF	TGTGCCAGCAGTCCCCGGGACCTCTCCTACGAGCAGTACTTC
NA	TRBV28	NA	TRBJ1-5	CASSGGAPWGNQPQHF	TGTGCCAGCAGCGGGGGGGCCCCCTGGGGCAATCAGCCCCAGCATTTT
NA	TRBV15	once	TRBJ2-6	CATSLATGANVLTF	TGTGCCACCAGCCTAGCTACCGGGGCCAACGTCCTGACTTTC
NA	TRBV5-8	NA	TRBJ2-3	CASSFRQITDTQYF	TGTGCCAGCAGCTTTAGACAGATCACAGATACGCAGTATTTT
NA	TRBV24-1	NA	TRBJ2-3	CATSDFTDTQYF	TGTGCCACCAGTGACTTCACAGATACGCAGTATTTT
NA	TRBV7-9	NA	TRBJ2-4	CASSLDVLAKNIQYF	TGTGCCAGCAGCTTAGACGTACTAGCCAAAAACATTCAGTACTTC